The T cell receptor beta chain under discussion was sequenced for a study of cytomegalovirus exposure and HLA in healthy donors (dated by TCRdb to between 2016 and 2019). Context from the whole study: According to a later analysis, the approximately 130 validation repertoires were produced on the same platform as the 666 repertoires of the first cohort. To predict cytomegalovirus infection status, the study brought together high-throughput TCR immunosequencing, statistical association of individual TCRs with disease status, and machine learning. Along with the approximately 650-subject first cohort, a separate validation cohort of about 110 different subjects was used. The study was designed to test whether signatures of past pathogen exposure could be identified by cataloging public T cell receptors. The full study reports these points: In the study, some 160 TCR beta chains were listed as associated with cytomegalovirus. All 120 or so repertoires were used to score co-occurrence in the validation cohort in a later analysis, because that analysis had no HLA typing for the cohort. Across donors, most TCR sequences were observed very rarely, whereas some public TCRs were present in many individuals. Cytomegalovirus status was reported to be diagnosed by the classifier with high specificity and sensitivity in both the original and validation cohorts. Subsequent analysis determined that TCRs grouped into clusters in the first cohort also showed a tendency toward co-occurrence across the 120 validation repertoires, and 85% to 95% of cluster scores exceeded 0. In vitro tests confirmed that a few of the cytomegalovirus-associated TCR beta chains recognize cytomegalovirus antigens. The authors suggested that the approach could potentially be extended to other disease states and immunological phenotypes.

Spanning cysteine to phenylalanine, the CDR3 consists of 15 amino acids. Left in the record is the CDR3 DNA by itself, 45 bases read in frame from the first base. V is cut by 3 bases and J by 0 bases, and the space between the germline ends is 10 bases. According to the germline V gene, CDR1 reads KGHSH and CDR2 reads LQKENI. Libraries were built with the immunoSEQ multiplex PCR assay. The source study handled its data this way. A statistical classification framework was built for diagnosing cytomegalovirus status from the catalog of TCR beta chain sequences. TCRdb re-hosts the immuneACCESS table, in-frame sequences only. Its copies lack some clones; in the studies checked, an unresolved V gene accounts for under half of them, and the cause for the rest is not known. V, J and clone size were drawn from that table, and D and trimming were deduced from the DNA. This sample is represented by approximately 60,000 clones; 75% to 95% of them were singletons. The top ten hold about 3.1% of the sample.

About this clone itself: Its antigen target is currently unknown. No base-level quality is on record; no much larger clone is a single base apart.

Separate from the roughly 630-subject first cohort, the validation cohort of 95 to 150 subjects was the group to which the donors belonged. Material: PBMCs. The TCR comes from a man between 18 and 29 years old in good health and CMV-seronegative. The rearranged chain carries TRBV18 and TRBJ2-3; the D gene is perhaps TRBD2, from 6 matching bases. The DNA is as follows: TGTGCCAGCTCACCCTCCGGGACTAGCACAGATACGCAGTATTTT. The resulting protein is CASSPSGTSTDTQYF.